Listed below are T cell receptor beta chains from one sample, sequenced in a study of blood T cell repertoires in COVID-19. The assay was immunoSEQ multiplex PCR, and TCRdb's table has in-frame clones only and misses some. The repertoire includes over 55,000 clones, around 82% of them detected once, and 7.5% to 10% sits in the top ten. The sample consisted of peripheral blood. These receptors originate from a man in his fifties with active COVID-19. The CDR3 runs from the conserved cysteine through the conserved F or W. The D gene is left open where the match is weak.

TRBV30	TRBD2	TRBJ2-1	CAWTTGTSHYNEQFF
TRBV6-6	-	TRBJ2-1	CASSYLNTYNEQFF
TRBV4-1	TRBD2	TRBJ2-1	CASSQVLRRRGDLYNEQFF
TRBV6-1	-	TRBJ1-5	CASSEWEVGPYSNQPQHF
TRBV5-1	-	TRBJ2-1	CASSLGDYNEQFF
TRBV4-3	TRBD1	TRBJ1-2	CASSQRTGYGYTF
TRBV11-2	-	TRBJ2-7	CASSHWEDEQYF
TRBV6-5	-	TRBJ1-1	CASSQRTANTEAFF
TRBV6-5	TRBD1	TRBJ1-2	CASSYRDRWDYGYTF
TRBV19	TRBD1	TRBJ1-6	CASSIGDSNSPLHF
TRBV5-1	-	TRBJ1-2	CASSLSDTFYTF
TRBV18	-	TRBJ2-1	CASSPPSGGLDNEQFF
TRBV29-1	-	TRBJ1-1	CSVAGYNTEAFF
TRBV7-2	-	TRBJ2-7	CASSPSPYEQYF
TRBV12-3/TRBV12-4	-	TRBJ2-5	CASSFGTEETQYF
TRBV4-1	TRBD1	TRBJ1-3	CASSHVGQAGNTIYF
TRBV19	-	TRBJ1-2	CAVFEGRGYTF
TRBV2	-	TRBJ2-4	CASGRGDGQNIQYF
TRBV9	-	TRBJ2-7	CASSLRMGHEQYF
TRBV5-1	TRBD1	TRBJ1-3	CASRITGEAGNTIYF
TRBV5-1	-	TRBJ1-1	CASSSGVMNTEAFF
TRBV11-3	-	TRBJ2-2	CASSLVSGGSGELFF
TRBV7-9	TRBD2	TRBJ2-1	CASSLQGGGVSLNEQFF
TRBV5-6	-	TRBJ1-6	CASMRLLNSPLHF
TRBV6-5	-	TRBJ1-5	CASTTLPGVNQPQHF
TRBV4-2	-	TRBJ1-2	CASSQDQGWGKASAYGYTF
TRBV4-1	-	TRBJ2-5	CASSRALVQETQYF
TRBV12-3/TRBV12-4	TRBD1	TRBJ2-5	CASQQGAGETQYF
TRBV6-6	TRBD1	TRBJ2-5	CASSPPGQGRGETQYF
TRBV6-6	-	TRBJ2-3	CASSYVVGAFTDTQYF
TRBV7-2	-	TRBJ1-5	CASSLGAGVDRPQHF
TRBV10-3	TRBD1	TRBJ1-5	CAISATGGNQPQHF
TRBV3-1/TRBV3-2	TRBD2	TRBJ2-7	CASSPLASGRGNEQYF
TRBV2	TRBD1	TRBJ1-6	CASSPGQGHSPLHF
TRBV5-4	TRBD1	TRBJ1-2	CASRTGPNYGYTF
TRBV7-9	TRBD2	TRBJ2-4	CASSLAEPRLAGVNIQYF
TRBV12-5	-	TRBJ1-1	CASGPGVPEAFF
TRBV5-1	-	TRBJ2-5	CASSLNQGRQETQYF
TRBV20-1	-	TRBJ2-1	CSASAQGGSYNEQFF
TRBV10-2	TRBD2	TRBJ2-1	CASSPNVAGGGNEQFF
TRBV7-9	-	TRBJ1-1	CASSLEGGTEAFF
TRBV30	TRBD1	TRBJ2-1	CAWSIDRVREFF
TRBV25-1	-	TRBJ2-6	CASSGFGARPGANVLTF
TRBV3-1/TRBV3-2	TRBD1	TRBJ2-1	CASSQNRDRDNEQFF
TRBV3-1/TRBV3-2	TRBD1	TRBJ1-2	CASSQVGTANYGYTF
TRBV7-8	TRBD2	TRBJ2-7	CASSPLAGESYEQYF
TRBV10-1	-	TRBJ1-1	CASSAAGGNKAFF
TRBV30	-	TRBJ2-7	CAWSLGGSSYEQYF
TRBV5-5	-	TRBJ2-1	CASSPNRGLGWGLNNEQFF
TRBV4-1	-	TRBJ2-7	CASSQDERGAYEQYF
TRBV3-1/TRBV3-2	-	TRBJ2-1	CASSQGGHSYNEQFF
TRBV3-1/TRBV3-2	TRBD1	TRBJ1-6	CASSQPFGDRGHSPLHF
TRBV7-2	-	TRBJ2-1	CASSLRGGINEQFF